The 10 T cell receptor beta chains presented below share a single source sample, sequenced in a study of T cell responses to AZD1222 COVID-19 vaccine. Repertoires were generated with immunoSEQ multiplex PCR, while TCRdb's copy carries only in-frame clones and drops some. Seen here are around 160,000 clones, roughly nine tenths observed once, and the top ten hold 1.1% to 1.5%. The sample was peripheral blood, taken on day 0 of AZD1222 vaccination. The receptor source for this set is an adult in good health.

V gene TRBV5-6 combines with J gene TRBJ1-6, with D possibly TRBD1 on 6 matching bases. Trimming pared 2 bases from V and 2 bases from J, leaving 11 bases between. From germline, CDR1 is SGHDT and CDR2 YYEEEE. The CDR3 totals 16 residues. The chain's CDR3 is CASSFYRDPYNSPLHF. The CDR3 DNA follows: TGTGCCAGCAGCTTCTACAGGGATCCCTATAATTCACCCCTCCACTTT.

The V call is TRBV30, the J call TRBJ1-5, with D perhaps TRBD1 (6 bases). Trimming cost V 0 bases and J 0 bases, with 9 bases left between them. Germline V lookup: CDR1 GTSNPN, CDR2 SVGIG (reference sequence). This CDR3 contains 15 residues. Here the CDR3 DNA reads TGTGCCTGGAGTGTACAGGGCTCTAGCAATCAGCCCCAGCATTTT. Residues: CAWSVQGSSNQPQHF.

V is TRBV19 and J is TRBJ1-1; tentatively, D is TRBD1 (6 bases). The CDR3 covers 18 residues. Trimming stripped 4 bases from V and 0 bases from J, with 21 bases between. From germline, CDR1 is LNHDA and CDR2 SQIVND (reference sequence). Here the CDR3 reads CASSTTPGGGPMNTEAFF. CDR3 bases: TGTGCCAGTAGTACAACCCCCGGGGGCGGACCTATGAACACTGAAGCTTTCTTT.

The table lists this clone with a few counts. One end of the junction is discordant with germline, which a read error may explain. This chain connects TRBV6-2 or TRBV6-3 to TRBJ1-3, with D unresolved. CDR1 is MNHEY, CDR2 SVGEGT, per germline. The CDR3 runs to 16 residues. The CDR3 is CASSYSEELSGNTIYF. CDR3 nucleotide sequence: TGTGCCAGCAGCTACTCCGAGGAACTCTCTGGAAACACCATATATTTT.

The V call is TRBV2, the J call TRBJ1-6, with a weak D call TRBD1 (6 bases). CDR3 length: 14 residues. Germline values: CDR1 SNHLY, CDR2 FYNNEI. V lost 9 bases to trimming and J lost 8 bases, with 17 bases between them. CDR3 residues: CAREGGGMDSPLHF. The CDR3, as DNA: TGTGCCAGAGAGGGGGGTGGAATGGATTCACCCCTCCACTTT.

The rearrangement uses TRBV7-3 and TRBJ1-1; TRBD1 matches 8 bases. With 5 bases clipped from V and 4 bases from J, the junction kept 3 bases outside the gene matches. Looked up from germline, CDR1 is SGHTA and CDR2 is FQGTGA. This CDR3 is built from 13 residues. Written as DNA, the CDR3 is TGTGCCAGCAGCACAACAGGGGGCACTGAAGCTTTCTTT. It codes for CASSTTGGTEAFF.

This clone was seen only once. This sequence joins TRBV7-2 and TRBJ1-1; no definite D call. Trimming pared 6 bases from V and 1 base from J, leaving 12 bases between. Germline assignment: CDR1 SGHTA and CDR2 FQGNSA. The CDR3 contains 14 residues. The CDR3 nucleotides are TGTGCCAGCAGGAACACACATTCGAACACTGAAGCTTTCTTT. Its protein is CASRNTHSNTEAFF.

J is TRBJ1-2 and V is TRBV2; perhaps TRBD1 as D (5 bases). CDR1 SNHLY and CDR2 FYNNEI come from the germline V gene. The CDR3 is 14 residues long. V was trimmed by 4 bases and J by 0 bases, leaving 9 bases between them. CDR3 residues: CASSVGGANYGYTF. The CDR3 DNA reads TGTGCCAGCAGTGTGGGGGGAGCTAACTATGGCTACACCTTC.

This clone was detected only once. The chain joins TRBV19 to TRBJ2-7; 12 bases are a match to TRBD2. J gave up 6 bases and V 8 bases, and 11 bases lay outside the gene matches. The CDR3 consists of 15 residues. Germline-derived CDR1 and CDR2 are LNHDA and SQIVND (reference sequence). The CDR3 protein is CASSGASGRVGEQYF. In nucleotides, the CDR3 is TGTGCCAGTTCTGGGGCTAGCGGGAGGGTTGGCGAGCAGTACTTC. Combining the CDR3 with reference TRBV19 and TRBJ2-7 gives the whole variable domain DGGITQSPKYLFRKEGQNVTLSCEQNLNHDAMYWYRQDPGQGLRLIYYSQIVNDFQKGDIAEGYSVSREKKESFPLTVTSAQKNPTAFYLCASSGASGRVGEQYFGPGTRLTVT.

The chain couples TRBV6-2 or TRBV6-3 to TRBJ2-7; no reliable D call. The germline V gene has CDR1 MNHEY and CDR2 SVGEGT. V lost 5 bases to trimming and J lost 6 bases, with 17 bases between them. The CDR3 consists of 14 residues. This CDR3 is CASSLAPGIREQYF. The CDR3 nucleotides read TGTGCCAGCAGTCTCGCCCCCGGAATCCGCGAGCAGTACTTC.